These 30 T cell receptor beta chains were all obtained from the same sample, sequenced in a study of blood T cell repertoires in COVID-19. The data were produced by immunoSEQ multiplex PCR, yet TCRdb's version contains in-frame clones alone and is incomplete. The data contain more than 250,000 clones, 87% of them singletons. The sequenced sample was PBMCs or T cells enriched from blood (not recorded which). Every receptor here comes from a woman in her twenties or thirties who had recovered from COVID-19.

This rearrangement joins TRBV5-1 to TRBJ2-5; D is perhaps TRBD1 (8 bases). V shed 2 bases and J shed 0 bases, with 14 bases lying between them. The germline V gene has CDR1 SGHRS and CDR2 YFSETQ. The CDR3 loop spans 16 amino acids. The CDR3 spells CASSLTGGAYQETQYF. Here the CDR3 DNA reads TGCGCCAGCAGCTTAACAGGGGGGGCTTACCAAGAGACCCAGTACTTC. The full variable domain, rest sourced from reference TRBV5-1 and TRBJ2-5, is KAGVTQTPRYLIKTRGQQVTLSCSPISGHRSVSWYQQTPGQGLQFLFEYFSETQRNKGNFPGRFSGRQFSNSRSEMNVSTLELGDSALYLCASSLTGGAYQETQYFGPGTRLLVL.

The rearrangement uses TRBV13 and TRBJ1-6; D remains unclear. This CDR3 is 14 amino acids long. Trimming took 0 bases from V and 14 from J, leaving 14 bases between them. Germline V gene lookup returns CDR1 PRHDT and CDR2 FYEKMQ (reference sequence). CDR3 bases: TGTGCCAGCAGCTTAGGCAGGTTGGTTTCGGCCCTCCACTTT. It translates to CASSLGRLVSALHF.

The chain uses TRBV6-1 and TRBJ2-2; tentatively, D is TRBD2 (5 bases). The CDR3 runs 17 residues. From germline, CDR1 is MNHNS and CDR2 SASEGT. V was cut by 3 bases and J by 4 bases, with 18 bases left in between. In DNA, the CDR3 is TGTGCCAGCAGTGATGCAAGCGAGGGATCTACCACCGGGGAGCTGTTTTTT. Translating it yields CASSDASEGSTTGELFF.

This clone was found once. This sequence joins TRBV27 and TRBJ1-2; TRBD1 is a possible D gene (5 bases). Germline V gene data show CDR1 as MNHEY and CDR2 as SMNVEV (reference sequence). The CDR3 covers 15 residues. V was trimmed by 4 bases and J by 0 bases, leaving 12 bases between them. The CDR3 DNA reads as TGTGCCAGCAGTTCTCTGACAGTAGCTAACTATGGCTACACCTTC. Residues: CASSSLTVANYGYTF.

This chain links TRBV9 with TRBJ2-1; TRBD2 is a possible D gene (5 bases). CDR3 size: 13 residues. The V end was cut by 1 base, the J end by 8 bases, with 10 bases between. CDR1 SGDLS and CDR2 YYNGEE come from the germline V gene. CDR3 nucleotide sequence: TGTGCCAGCAGCGTACTTTGGGGAGATGAGCAGTTCTTC. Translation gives CASSVLWGDEQFF.

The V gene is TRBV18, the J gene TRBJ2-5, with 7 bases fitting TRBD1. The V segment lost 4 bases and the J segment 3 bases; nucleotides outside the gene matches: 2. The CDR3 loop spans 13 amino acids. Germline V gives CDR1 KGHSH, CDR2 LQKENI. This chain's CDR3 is CASSQGAEETQYF. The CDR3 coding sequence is TGTGCCAGCTCACAGGGGGCGGAAGAGACCCAGTACTTC.

The CDR3 here is CASSYEGNTIYF. In nucleotides, the CDR3 is TGTGCCAGCAGTTATGAGGGAAACACCATATATTTT. V and J are TRBV6-5 and TRBJ1-3; D not certain. Germline V lookup: CDR1 MNHEY, CDR2 SVGAGI. The length of the CDR3 is 12 residues. V was cut by 3 bases and J by 4 bases, with 4 bases left in between.

The CDR3 protein is CASSEQPGQGYYYGYTF. In DNA form, the CDR3 reads TGTGCCAGCAGCGAACAACCGGGACAGGGTTATTACTATGGCTACACCTTC. V usage is TRBV7-2 and J usage is TRBJ1-2; TRBD1 matches 9 bases. Germline CDR1 is SGHTA and CDR2 is FQGNSA. The CDR3 runs to 17 residues. V lost 5 bases, J lost 3 bases, and 13 bases stayed unmatched. Based on the CDR3 plus reference TRBV7-2 and TRBJ1-2, the full variable domain is GAGVSQSPSNKVTEKGKDVELRCDPISGHTALYWYRQSLGQGLEFLIYFQGNSAPDKSGLPSDRFSAERTGGSVSTLTIQRTQQEDSAVYLCASSEQPGQGYYYGYTFGSGTRLTVV.

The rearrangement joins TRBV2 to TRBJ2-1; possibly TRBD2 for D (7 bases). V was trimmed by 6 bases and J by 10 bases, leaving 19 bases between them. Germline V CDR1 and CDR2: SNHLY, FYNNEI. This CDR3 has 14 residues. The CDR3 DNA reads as TGTGCCAGCAGGCCTGGCGGGGGCATTAGGGAGCAGTTCTTC. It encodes CASRPGGGIREQFF.

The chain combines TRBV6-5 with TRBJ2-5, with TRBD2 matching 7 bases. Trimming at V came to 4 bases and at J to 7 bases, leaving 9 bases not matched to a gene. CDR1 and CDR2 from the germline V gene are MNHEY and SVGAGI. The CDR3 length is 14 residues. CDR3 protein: CASSSGPGGGTQYF. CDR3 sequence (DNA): TGTGCCAGCAGTTCAGGTCCGGGGGGAGGGACCCAGTACTTC.

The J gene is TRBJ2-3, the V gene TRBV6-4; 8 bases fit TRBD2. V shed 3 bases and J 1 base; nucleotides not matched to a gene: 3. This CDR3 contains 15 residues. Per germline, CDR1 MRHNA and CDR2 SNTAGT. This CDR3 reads CASSETSAGTDTQYF. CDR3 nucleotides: TGTGCCAGCAGTGAGACTAGCGCCGGCACAGATACGCAGTATTTT.

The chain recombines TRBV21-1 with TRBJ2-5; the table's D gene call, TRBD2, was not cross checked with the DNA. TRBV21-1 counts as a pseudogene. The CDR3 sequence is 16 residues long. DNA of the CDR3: TGTGCCAGCAAAATCTGGCCTAGCGGGGGGGCAGAGACCCAGTACTTC. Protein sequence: CASKIWPSGGAETQYF.

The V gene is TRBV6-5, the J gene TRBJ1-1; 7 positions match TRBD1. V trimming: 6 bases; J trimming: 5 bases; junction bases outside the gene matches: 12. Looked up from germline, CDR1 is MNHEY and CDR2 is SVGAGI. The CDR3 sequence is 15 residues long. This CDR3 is CASSALRGRGTEAFF. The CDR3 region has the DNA TGTGCCAGCAGCGCTCTCAGGGGGAGAGGGACTGAAGCTTTCTTT.

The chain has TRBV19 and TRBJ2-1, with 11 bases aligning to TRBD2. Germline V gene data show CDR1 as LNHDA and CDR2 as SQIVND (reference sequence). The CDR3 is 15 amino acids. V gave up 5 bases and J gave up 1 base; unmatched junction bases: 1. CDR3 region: CASSLAGGSYNEQFF. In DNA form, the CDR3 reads TGTGCCAGTAGTTTAGCGGGGGGGTCCTACAATGAGCAGTTCTTC.

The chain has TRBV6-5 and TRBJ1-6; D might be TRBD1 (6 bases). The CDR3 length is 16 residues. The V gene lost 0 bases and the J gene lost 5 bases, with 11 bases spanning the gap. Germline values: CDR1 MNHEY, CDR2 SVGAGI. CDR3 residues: CASSYSGGVNNSPLHF. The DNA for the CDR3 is TGTGCCAGCAGTTACTCAGGGGGGGTCAATAATTCACCCCTCCACTTT.

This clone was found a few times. Here the CDR3 reads CASFGQMNTEAFF. The CDR3 DNA follows: TGTGCCAGCTTTGGACAGATGAACACTGAAGCTTTCTTT. The chain employs TRBV18 and TRBJ1-1, with D possibly being TRBD1 (6 bases). The V gene's germline CDR1 is KGHSH and CDR2 LQKENI. The CDR3 runs to 13 residues. V lost 7 bases and J lost 0, with 9 bases in between.

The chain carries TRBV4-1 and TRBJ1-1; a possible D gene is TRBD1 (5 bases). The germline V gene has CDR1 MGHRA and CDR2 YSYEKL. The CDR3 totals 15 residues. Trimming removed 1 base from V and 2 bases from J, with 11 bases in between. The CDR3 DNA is TGCGCCAGCAGCCAAGGAAGGGGAAGAAACACTGAAGCTTTCTTT. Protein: CASSQGRGRNTEAFF.

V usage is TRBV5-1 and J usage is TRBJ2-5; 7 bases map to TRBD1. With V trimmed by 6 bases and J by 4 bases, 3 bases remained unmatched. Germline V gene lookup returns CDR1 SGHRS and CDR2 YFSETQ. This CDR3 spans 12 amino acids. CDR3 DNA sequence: TGCGCCAGCAAACGGGACAGAGAGACCCAGTACTTC. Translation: CASKRDRETQYF.

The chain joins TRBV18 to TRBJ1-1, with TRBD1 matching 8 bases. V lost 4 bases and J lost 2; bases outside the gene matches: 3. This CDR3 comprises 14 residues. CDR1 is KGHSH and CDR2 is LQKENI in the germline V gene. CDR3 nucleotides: TGTGCCAGCTCACAGACAGGGGACAACACTGAAGCTTTCTTT. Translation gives CASSQTGDNTEAFF.

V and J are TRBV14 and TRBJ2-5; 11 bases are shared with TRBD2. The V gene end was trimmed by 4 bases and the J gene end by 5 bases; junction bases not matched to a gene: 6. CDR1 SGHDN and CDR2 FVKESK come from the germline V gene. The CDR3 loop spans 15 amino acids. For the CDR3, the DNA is TGTGCCAGCAGCCCACCTAGCGGGGGGAGTGAGACCCAGTACTTC. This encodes CASSPPSGGSETQYF.

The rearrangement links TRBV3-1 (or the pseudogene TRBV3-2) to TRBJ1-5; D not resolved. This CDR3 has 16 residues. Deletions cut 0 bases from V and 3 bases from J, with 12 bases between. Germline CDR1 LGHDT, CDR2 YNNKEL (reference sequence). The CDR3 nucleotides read TGTGCCAGCAGCCAAGATAGGTCAGGTAACAATCAGCCCCAGCATTTT. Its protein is CASSQDRSGNNQPQHF.

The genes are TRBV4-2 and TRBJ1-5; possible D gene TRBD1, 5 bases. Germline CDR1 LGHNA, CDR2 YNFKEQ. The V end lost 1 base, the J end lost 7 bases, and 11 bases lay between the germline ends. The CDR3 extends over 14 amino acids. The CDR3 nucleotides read TGTGCCAGCAGCCAAGGTGGCAGGGCACAGCCCCAGCATTTT. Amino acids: CASSQGGRAQPQHF.

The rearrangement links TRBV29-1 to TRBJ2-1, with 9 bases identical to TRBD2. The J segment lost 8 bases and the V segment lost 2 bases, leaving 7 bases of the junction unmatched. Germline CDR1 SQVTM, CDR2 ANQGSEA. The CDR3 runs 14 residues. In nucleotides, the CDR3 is TGCAGCGTTGAATTACGCGGGGGGGCCTATGAGCAGTTCTTC. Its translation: CSVELRGGAYEQFF.

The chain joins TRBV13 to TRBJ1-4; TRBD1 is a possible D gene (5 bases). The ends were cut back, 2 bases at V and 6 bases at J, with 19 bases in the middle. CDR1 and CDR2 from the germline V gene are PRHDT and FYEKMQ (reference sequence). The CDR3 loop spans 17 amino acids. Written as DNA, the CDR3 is TGTGCCAGCAGCTTACGTCTCTCCGGGGGGGGAGATGAAAAACTGTTTTTT. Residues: CASSLRLSGGGDEKLFF.

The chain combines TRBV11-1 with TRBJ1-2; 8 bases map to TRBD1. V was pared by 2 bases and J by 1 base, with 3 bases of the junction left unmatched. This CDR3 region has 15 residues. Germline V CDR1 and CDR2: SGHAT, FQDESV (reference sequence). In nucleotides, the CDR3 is TGTGCCAGCAGCTTAACGGGACAGGATAACTATGGCTACACCTTC. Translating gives CASSLTGQDNYGYTF. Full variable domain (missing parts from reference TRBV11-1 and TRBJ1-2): EAEVAQSPRYKITEKSQAVAFWCDPISGHATLYWYRQILGQGPELLVQFQDESVVDDSQLPKDRFSAERLKGVDSTLKIQPAELGDSAMYLCASSLTGQDNYGYTFGSGTRLTVV.

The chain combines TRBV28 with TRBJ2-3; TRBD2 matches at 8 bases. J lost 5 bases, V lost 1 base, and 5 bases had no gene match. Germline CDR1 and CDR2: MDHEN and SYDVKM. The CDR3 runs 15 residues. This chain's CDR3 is CASSLSGRGVDTQYF. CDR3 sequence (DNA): TGTGCCAGCAGTTTATCAGGGCGGGGGGTAGATACGCAGTATTTT.

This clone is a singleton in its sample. The CDR3 DNA sequence: TGTGCCAGTAGTATCACCCGGCAGGGGAGTGGCTACACCTTC. The encoded protein is CASSITRQGSGYTF. The chain employs TRBV19 and TRBJ1-2; tentative D call: TRBD1 (6 bases). Germline CDR1 LNHDA, CDR2 SQIVND (reference sequence). The CDR3 extends over 14 amino acids. Trimming stripped 3 bases from V and 7 bases from J, with 15 bases between. Looking up the rest from reference TRBV19 and TRBJ1-2 gives the full variable domain: DGGITQSPKYLFRKEGQNVTLSCEQNLNHDAMYWYRQDPGQGLRLIYYSQIVNDFQKGDIAEGYSVSREKKESFPLTVTSAQKNPTAFYLCASSITRQGSGYTFGSGTRLTVV.

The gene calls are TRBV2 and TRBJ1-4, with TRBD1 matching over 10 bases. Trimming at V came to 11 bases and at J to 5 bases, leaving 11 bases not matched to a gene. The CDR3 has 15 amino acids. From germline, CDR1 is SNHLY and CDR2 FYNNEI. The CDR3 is CAGQGQGIPNEKLFF. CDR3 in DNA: TGTGCCGGTCAGGGACAGGGGATCCCCAATGAAAAACTGTTTTTT.

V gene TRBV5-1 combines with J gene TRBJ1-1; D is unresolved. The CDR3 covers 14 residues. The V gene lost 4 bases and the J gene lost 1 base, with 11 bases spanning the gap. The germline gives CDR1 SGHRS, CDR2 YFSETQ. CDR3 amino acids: CASSLETWNTEAFF. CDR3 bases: TGCGCCAGCAGCCTAGAAACGTGGAACACTGAAGCTTTCTTT.

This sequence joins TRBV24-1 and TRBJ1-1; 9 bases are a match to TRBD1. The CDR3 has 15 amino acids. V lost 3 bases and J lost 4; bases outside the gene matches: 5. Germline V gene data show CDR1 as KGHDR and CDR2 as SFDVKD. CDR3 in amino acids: CATSDGQGLSTEAFF. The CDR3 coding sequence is TGTGCCACCAGTGATGGACAGGGGCTAAGCACTGAAGCTTTCTTT.